This T cell receptor (beta chain) was retrieved from a study of T cells after yellow fever vaccination. Overall study context: Preparing low-cell-number fractions relied on SMART-Seq v4 Ultra Low Input.

Study-level results: Subsequent to the booster, the majority of primary-vaccination clones reappeared (around 96% CD4, 88% CD8). Some clonotypes, a small share, were shared between CD4 and CD8 compartments.

5'RACE template switching added a universal primer site and UMIs to TCR cDNA. TCRdb passed the 5' RACE reads through MiXCR, listing each CDR3 protein once. The sample shows about 230,000 distinct CDR3 sequences, 6.5% to 7.5% of them seen only once. The CDR3 runs 12 residues. Trimming cost V 4 bases and J 3 bases; bases outside gene matches: 2. Germline CDR1 is DFQATT and CDR2 is SNEGSKA (reference sequence). This clonotype showed up just a few times. Its antigen is currently unknown. The V and J genes are TRBV20-1 and TRBJ2-5; 7 bases are a match to TRBD1. The origin of this receptor is a man between 25 and 39 years old who received the YFV17D yellow fever vaccine. The sequencing used CD4+ T cells sorted from PBMCs, collected on the day of the yellow fever booster vaccination. CDR3 nucleotide sequence: TGCAGTGCTACACAGGGGAAAGAGACCCAGTACTTC. This sequence encodes CSATQGKETQYF.